This TCR beta chain was found in a study of T-cell reconstitution after alpha-beta-depleted transplantation in children. This clonotype was counted many times. Its antigen is currently unknown. Broader study findings: Expanded graft clones numbering several hundred reportedly gave rise to alpha-beta T cells about two months after transplant. Some patients showed high day-60 TCRbeta diversity, which derived from surviving recipient T cells and thymic progenitors.

Trimming left V 7 bases short and J 0 bases short, with 24 bases between. Germline V gives CDR1 SGHAT, CDR2 FQDESV (reference sequence). This CDR3 comprises 18 residues. TCRbeta library preparation incorporated unique molecular identifiers. TCRdb re-called the PCR reads through MiXCR, storing one row per CDR3 protein. The table records 15,000 to 20,000 distinct CDR3 sequences, around 11% of them present only once. The receptor was isolated from a boy in the first two years of life who had a stem cell transplant for Wiskott-Aldrich syndrome, so the T cells may come from the graft donor. Material: PBMCs, mostly from graft donor cells, obtained 180 days after TCRalphabeta/CD19-depleted stem cell transplant. The V and J genes are TRBV11-1 and TRBJ2-5, with a tentative D call TRBD1 (5 bases). The CDR3 nucleotides read TGTGCCAGCATCCCCCCCCGGACGACAGCTGAGAACCAAGAGACCCAGTACTTC. This codes for CASIPPRTTAENQETQYF.